A selection of T cell receptor beta chains follows, all from one sample in a study of blood T cell repertoires in COVID-19. This table comes from immunoSEQ multiplex PCR, and its TCRdb copy is limited to in-frame clones, with some not included. There are about 210,000 clones in the sample; roughly 85% occur only once, and roughly 5% lies in the top ten. Specimen: peripheral blood. The receptors come from a man aged 50 or older with COVID-19, enrolled during active disease. Both conserved end residues are part of each CDR3. D genes are given only for firm matches. Size is stated for part of the rows, as once, few or many counts, or as a class when the clone is expanded.

V gene	clone size	J gene	D gene	CDR3 DNA	CDR3 protein
TRBV29-1	.	TRBJ1-1	.	TGCAGCGTTGTACAGGGTGGGCGCACTGAAGCTTTCTTT	CSVVQGGRTEAFF
TRBV30	.	TRBJ1-5	TRBD1	TGTGCCTGGAGTGTGGGACAGGCGAAGCCCCAGCATTTT	CAWSVGQAKPQHF
TRBV2	.	TRBJ1-2	.	TGTGCCAGCAGTGAATTTCGAGCCGATAGCTATGGCTACACCTTC	CASSEFRADSYGYTF
TRBV7-9	.	TRBJ2-3	.	TGTGCCAGCAGCTTTACGGACCAGGAGGGTACAGATACGCAGTATTTT	CASSFTDQEGTDTQYF
TRBV4-1	.	TRBJ1-3	.	TGCGCCAGCAGCCAACCCTGGGAGGGGGGCTCTGGAAACACCATATATTTT	CASSQPWEGGSGNTIYF
TRBV7-2	.	TRBJ1-1	.	TGTGCCAGCAGCCTGGGCCCCAGGTCGAACACTGAAGCTTTCTTT	CASSLGPRSNTEAFF
TRBV10-2	.	TRBJ2-5	TRBD2	TGCGCCAGTAGGTTTAGCGGGGGACAAGAGACCCAGTACTTC	CASRFSGGQETQYF
TRBV5-6	.	TRBJ2-7	TRBD1	TGTGCCAGCAGCTTTTCCGGACAGGGGTACGAGCAGTACTTC	CASSFSGQGYEQYF
TRBV5-1	once	TRBJ2-1	.	TGCGCCAGCAGCCCGACTACCAGCTCCTACAATGAGCAGTTCTTC	CASSPTTSSYNEQFF
TRBV14	.	TRBJ1-3	.	TGTGCCAGCAGCCAAGCGAGCTCTGGAAACACCATATATTTT	CASSQASSGNTIYF
TRBV23-1	.	TRBJ2-3	TRBD2	TGCGCCAGAACTAGCGGGGGCACAGATACGCAGTATTTT	CARTSGGTDTQYF
TRBV6-6	.	TRBJ1-6	.	TGTGCCAGCAGGGACAGTTATGATTCACCCCTCCACTTT	CASRDSYDSPLHF
TRBV7-2	.	TRBJ1-2	TRBD1	TGTGCCAGCAGCGGCGGACAGGGCGATGGCTACACCTTC	CASSGGQGDGYTF
TRBV7-9	.	TRBJ2-2	.	TGTGCCAGCAGCTTTAGTCGAGGAGAGCTGTTTTTT	CASSFSRGELFF
TRBV11-2	.	TRBJ1-3	TRBD1	TGTGCCAGCAGCTGGATAATACAGGGGGCGGCTGGAAACACCATATATTTT	CASSWIIQGAAGNTIYF
TRBV5-4	.	TRBJ2-2	.	TGTGCCAGCAGCCTACAGGGTAGAAAGGCCGGGGAGCTGTTTTTT	CASSLQGRKAGELFF
TRBV19	.	TRBJ1-5	TRBD1	TGTGCCAGTAGTGACAGGGGGCAATATCAGCCCCAGCATTTT	CASSDRGQYQPQHF
TRBV5-8	.	TRBJ1-4	TRBD1	TGTGCCAGCAGCTCTGGACAGGGGGCAGGGTTAACTAATGAAAAACTGTTTTTT	CASSSGQGAGLTNEKLFF
TRBV6-5	.	TRBJ1-5	.	TGTGCCAGTTCAACTTCGGGTCAGCCCCAGCATTTT	CASSTSGQPQHF
TRBV4-1	.	TRBJ2-7	TRBD2	TGCGCCAGCAGCCAAGTTTTATTGATCTCGGGGCTAGCGGGCTACTACGAGCAGTACTTC	CASSQVLLISGLAGYYEQYF
TRBV19	.	TRBJ1-6	.	TGTGCCAGTACCAACACTAGGAGCTCCTATAATTCACCCCTCCACTTT	CASTNTRSSYNSPLHF
TRBV28	.	TRBJ2-1	.	TGTGCCAGCATTAGCGGCGGCTCCTACAATGAGCAGTTCTTC	CASISGGSYNEQFF
TRBV10-3	.	TRBJ1-2	.	TGTGCCATCAAGTGGTCGGGGGGGGCCGGGACCGAGATTGCCGCGTATGGCTACACCTTC	CAIKWSGGAGTEIAAYGYTF
TRBV28	.	TRBJ1-3	.	TGTGCCAGCAGTCTAGGGGGGGACACCATATATTTT	CASSLGGDTIYF
TRBV5-1	.	TRBJ1-1	TRBD1	TGCGCCAGCAGTCGGGACAGGGGACGGGTAGAAGCTTTCTTT	CASSRDRGRVEAFF
TRBV5-1	few	TRBJ1-3	.	TGCGCCAGCAGCACCGGGGGGGCATCCGCGCGAAACACCATATATTTT	CASSTGGASARNTIYF
TRBV30	.	TRBJ1-4	.	TGTGCCTGGAGTGGCAGCAGGGGCTTTAGCGAAAAACTGTTTTTT	CAWSGSRGFSEKLFF
TRBV18	.	TRBJ2-1	TRBD1	TGTGCCAGCTCACCATTTGCGGACCAGGGGGATGAGCAGTTCTTC	CASSPFADQGDEQFF
TRBV18	.	TRBJ2-5	.	TGTGCCAGCTCACCGTCGAGGGAGACCCAGTACTTC	CASSPSRETQYF
TRBV11-2	.	TRBJ2-1	.	TGTGCCAGCAGCTTATGGCCCCAAGGGGCGGGGATATACAATGAGCAGTTCTTC	CASSLWPQGAGIYNEQFF
TRBV6-2/TRBV6-3	.	TRBJ2-2	.	TGTGCCAGCAGTTATGTCCGACAGATCGGGGAGCTGTTTTTT	CASSYVRQIGELFF
TRBV3-1/TRBV3-2	.	TRBJ1-5	TRBD1	TGTGCCAGCAGGCGACAGGGGAATCAGCCCCAGCATTTT	CASRRQGNQPQHF
TRBV27	.	TRBJ2-2	TRBD2	TGTGCCAGCGGCCTGACTAGCGGGGGGGCAACCGGGGAGCTGTTTTTT	CASGLTSGGATGELFF
TRBV9	few	TRBJ2-1	TRBD1	TGTGCCAGCAGCGTAGCCCGGACAGGGGCATACAATGAGCAGTTCTTC	CASSVARTGAYNEQFF
TRBV4-1	.	TRBJ2-2	.	TGCGCCAGCAGCTCTAGCCCGGTTGTTTCGAACACCGGGGAGCTGTTTTTT	CASSSSPVVSNTGELFF
TRBV6-5	.	TRBJ1-2	TRBD1	TGTGCCACCCCGAGGCAGGGGGGTGAATACTATGGCTACACCTTC	CATPRQGGEYYGYTF
TRBV10-3	.	TRBJ1-2	.	TGTGCCATCAGTGCTTTCAACAGCCGCTTAAACTATGGCTACACCTTC	CAISAFNSRLNYGYTF
TRBV27	.	TRBJ1-2	TRBD1	TGTGCCAGCAGTTTGTCACAGGGGGCGCTTCGGGGCTACACCTTC	CASSLSQGALRGYTF
TRBV7-6	.	TRBJ2-1	TRBD2	TGTGCCAGCAGCCCCGGGAGGGGCGGGGGGGCGTATGAGCAGTTCTTC	CASSPGRGGGAYEQFF
TRBV29-1	.	TRBJ2-3	TRBD2	TGCAGCGTTGACGACGGGGGGGGCTCGTATGATACGCAGTATTTT	CSVDDGGGSYDTQYF
TRBV28	.	TRBJ1-6	.	TGTGCCGGTAGGGGGAACTATTCACCCCTCCACTTT	CAGRGNYSPLHF
TRBV24-1	once	TRBJ1-1	.	TGTGCCACCAGTGATTCCCCTACAGGGGAAGCTTTCTTT	CATSDSPTGEAFF
TRBV7-8	.	TRBJ2-6	TRBD1	TGTGCCAGCAGCTTTCCACGGCAGGGGGACAGCTCTGGGGCCAACGTCCTGACTTTC	CASSFPRQGDSSGANVLTF
TRBV18	.	TRBJ2-6	TRBD1	TGTGCCAGCTCACCAACGACAGGGCTAGTATTCTCTTTC	CASSPTTGLVFSF
TRBV4-1	.	TRBJ2-1	.	TGCGCCAGCAGCCAAGATGACAGTCGGCTGTTCTTC	CASSQDDSRLFF
TRBV30	.	TRBJ2-7	TRBD2	TGTGCCTGGAGTGCTATGATTGAGGAGCGGGGGGCCTTTTACGAGCAGTACTTC	CAWSAMIEERGAFYEQYF
TRBV10-1	.	TRBJ1-1	TRBD1	TGCGCCAGCAGAGATCCGGGACAGGCGAACACTGAAGCTTTCTTT	CASRDPGQANTEAFF
TRBV19	.	TRBJ1-2	TRBD1	TGTGCCAGTAGTGTAGGAGGACCACCAGGGACAGGTGGCTACACCTTC	CASSVGGPPGTGGYTF
TRBV18	.	TRBJ2-2	TRBD2	TGTGCCAGCTCACCACCGAATGGGAGGGACGGCGGGGAGCTGTTTTTT	CASSPPNGRDGGELFF
TRBV6-5	.	TRBJ2-7	TRBD1	TGTGCCAGCAGTCAACAGGGGGCCGGGTCCTACGAGCAGTACTTC	CASSQQGAGSYEQYF
TRBV9	.	TRBJ2-7	.	TGTGCCAGCAGCGTAGATCCAGGTTACGAGCAGTACTTC	CASSVDPGYEQYF
TRBV9	.	TRBJ1-3	.	TGTGCCAGCAGCGTAGTCGGACGGTGGGAGGGAAACACCATATATTTT	CASSVVGRWEGNTIYF
TRBV30	.	TRBJ1-2	.	TGTGCCTGGAGTGTCTTCAGCTATGGCTACACCTTC	CAWSVFSYGYTF
TRBV19	.	TRBJ2-2	TRBD1	TGTGCCAGTAGTGGGGGACAGGGAACCGGGGAGCTGTTTTTT	CASSGGQGTGELFF
TRBV28	.	TRBJ1-2	TRBD1	TGTGCCAGCAGCGAGTCTGGAGGACAGGCGCGTGGCTACACCTTC	CASSESGGQARGYTF
TRBV29-1	.	TRBJ1-2	TRBD1	TGCAGCGTTGAAGGGACAGGGCAGGGTCTCTACACCTTC	CSVEGTGQGLYTF